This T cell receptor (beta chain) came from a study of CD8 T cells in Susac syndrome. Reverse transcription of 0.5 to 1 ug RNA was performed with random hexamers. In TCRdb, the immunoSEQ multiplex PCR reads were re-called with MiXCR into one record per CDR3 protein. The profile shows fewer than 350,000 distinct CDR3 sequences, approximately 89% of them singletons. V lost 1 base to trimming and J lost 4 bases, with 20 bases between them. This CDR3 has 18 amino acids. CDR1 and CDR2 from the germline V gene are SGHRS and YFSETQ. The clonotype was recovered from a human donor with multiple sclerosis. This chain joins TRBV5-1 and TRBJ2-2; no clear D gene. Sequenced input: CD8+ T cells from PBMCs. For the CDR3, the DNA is TGCGCCAGCAGCTTGCGCGTTTATAATAGAAGTCGCACCGGGGAGCTGTTTTTT. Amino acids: CASSLRVYNRSRTGELFF.